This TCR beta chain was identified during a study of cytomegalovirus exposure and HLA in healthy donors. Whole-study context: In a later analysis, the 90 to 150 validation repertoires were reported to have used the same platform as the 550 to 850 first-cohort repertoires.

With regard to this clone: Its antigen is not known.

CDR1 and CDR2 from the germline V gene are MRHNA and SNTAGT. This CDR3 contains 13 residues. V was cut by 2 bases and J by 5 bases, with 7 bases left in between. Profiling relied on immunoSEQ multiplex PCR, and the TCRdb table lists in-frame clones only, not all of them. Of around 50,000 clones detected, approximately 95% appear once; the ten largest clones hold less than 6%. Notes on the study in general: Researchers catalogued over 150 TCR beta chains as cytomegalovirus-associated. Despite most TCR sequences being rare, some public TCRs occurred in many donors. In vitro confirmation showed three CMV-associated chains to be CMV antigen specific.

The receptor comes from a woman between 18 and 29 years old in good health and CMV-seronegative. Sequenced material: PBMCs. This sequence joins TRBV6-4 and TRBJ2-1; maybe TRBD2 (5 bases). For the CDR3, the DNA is TGTGCCAGCAGTGACGACGGGAACAATGAGCAGTTCTTC. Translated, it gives CASSDDGNNEQFF.